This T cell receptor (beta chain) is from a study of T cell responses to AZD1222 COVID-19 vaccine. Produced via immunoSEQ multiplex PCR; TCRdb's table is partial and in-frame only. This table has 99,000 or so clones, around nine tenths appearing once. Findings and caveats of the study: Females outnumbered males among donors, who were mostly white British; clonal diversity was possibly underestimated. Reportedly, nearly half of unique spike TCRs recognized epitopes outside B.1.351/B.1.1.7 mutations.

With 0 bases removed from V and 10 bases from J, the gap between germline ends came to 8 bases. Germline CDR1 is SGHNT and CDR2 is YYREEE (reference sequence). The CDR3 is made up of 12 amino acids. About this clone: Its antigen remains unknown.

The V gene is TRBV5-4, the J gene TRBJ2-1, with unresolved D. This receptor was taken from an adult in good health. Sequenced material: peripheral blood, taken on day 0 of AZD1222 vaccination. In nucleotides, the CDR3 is TGTGCCAGCAGCTTGGTTTCCAGGGAGCAGTTCTTC. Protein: CASSLVSREQFF.